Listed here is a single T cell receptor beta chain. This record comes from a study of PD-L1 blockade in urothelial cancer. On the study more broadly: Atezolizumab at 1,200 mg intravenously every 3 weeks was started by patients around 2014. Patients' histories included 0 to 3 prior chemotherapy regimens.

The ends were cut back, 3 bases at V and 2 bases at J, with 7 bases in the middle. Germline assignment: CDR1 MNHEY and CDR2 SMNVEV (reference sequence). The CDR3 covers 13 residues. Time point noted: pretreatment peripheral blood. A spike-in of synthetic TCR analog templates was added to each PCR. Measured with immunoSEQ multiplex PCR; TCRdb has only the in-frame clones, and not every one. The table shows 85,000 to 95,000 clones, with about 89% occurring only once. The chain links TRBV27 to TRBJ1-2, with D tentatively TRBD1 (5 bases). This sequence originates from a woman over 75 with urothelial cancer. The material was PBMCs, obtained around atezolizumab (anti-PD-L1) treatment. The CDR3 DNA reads TGTGCCAGCAGTTTCCCAGGGAACTATGGCTACACCTTC. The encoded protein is CASSFPGNYGYTF.